This TCR beta chain appears in the sequencing data of a study of cytomegalovirus exposure and HLA in healthy donors. Study background: In an earlier analysis, 95 million to 140 million unique TCR beta sequences were found from some 170 million T cells.

This CDR3 contains 16 residues. Germline CDR1 and CDR2: MGHRA and YSYEKL. V shed 0 bases and J shed 0 bases, with 12 bases lying between them. The study ran its PCR with 60 Vbeta and 13 Jbeta primers. Sequencing was performed with immunoSEQ multiplex PCR; in TCRdb, only in-frame clones are kept and a portion is missing. This sample yields 150,000 to 200,000 clones, of which roughly 80% are seen a single time; about 3.1% belongs to the top ten. The rearrangement joins TRBV4-1 to TRBJ2-7, with D possibly TRBD1 on 6 matching bases. This clonotype was obtained from a female donor in good health and CMV-seronegative. Sequencing was done on a sample of PBMCs. CDR3 in DNA: TGCGCCAGCAGCCAAGATCTAACAGGGAGCTCCTACGAGCAGTACTTC. It codes for CASSQDLTGSSYEQYF.